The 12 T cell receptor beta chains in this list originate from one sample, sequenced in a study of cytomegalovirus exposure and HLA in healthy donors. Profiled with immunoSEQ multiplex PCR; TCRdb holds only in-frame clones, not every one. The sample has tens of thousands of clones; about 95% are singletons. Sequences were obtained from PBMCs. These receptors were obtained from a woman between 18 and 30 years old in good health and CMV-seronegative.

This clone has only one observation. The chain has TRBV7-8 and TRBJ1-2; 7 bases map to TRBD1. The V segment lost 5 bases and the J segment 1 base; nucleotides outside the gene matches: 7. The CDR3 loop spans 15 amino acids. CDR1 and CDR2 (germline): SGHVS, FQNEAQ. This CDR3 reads CASSRGGSLNYGYTF. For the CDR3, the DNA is TGTGCCAGCAGCCGAGGGGGCAGTCTTAACTATGGCTACACCTTC. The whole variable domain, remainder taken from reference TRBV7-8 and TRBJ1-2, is GAGVSQSPRYKVAKRGQDVALRCDPISGHVSLFWYQQALGQGPEFLTYFQNEAQLDKSGLPSDRFFAERPEGSVSTLKIQRTQQEDSAVYLCASSRGGSLNYGYTFGSGTRLTVV.

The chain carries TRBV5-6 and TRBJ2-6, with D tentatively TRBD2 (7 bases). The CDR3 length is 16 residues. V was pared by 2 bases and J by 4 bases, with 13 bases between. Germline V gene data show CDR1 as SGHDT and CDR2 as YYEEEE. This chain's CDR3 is CASSFRGALGANVLTF. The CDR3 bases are TGTGCCAGCAGCTTCCGGGGGGCGCTGGGGGCCAACGTCCTGACTTTC. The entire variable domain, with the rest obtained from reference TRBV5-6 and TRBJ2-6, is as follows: DAGVTQSPTHLIKTRGQQVTLRCSPKSGHDTVSWYQQALGQGPQFIFQYYEEEERQRGNFPDRFSGHQFPNYSSELNVNALLLGDSALYLCASSFRGALGANVLTFGAGSRLTVL.

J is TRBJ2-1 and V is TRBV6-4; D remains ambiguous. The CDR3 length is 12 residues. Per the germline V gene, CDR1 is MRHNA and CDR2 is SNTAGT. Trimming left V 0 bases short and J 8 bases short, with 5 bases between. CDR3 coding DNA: TGTGCCAGCAGTGACTCGGGCGATGAGCAGTTCTTC. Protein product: CASSDSGDEQFF.

CDR3 in amino acids: CASSYPSGGRGGYTF. The CDR3 nucleotides read TGTGCCAGCAGCTACCCTTCGGGGGGCCGGGGTGGCTACACCTTC. The V gene is TRBV11-1, the J gene TRBJ1-2, with D maybe TRBD1 (6 bases). The CDR3 sequence is 15 residues long. Germline assignment: CDR1 SGHAT and CDR2 FQDESV (reference sequence). The V end was cut by 4 bases, the J end by 7 bases, with 19 bases between. Full variable domain (remainder filled in from reference TRBV11-1 and TRBJ1-2): EAEVAQSPRYKITEKSQAVAFWCDPISGHATLYWYRQILGQGPELLVQFQDESVVDDSQLPKDRFSAERLKGVDSTLKIQPAELGDSAMYLCASSYPSGGRGGYTFGSGTRLTVV.

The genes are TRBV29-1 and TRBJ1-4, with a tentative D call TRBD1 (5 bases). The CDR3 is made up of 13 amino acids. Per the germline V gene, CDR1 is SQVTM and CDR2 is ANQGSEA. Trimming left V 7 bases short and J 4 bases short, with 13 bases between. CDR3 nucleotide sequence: TGCAGCGCCAGACAGACAAATAATGAAAAACTGTTTTTT. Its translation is CSARQTNNEKLFF. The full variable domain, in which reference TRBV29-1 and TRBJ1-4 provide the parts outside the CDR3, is SAVISQKPSRDICQRGTSLTIQCQVDSQVTMMFWYRQQPGQSLTLIATANQGSEATYESGFVIDKFPISRPNLTFSTLTVSNMSPEDSSIYLCSARQTNNEKLFFGSGTQLSVL.

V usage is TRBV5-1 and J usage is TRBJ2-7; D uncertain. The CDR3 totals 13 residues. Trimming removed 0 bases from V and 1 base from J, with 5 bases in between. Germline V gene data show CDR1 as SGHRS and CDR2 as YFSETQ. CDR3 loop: CASSLGQSYEQYF. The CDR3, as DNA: TGCGCCAGCAGCTTGGGGCAGTCCTACGAGCAGTACTTC. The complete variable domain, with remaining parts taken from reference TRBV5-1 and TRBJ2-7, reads KAGVTQTPRYLIKTRGQQVTLSCSPISGHRSVSWYQQTPGQGLQFLFEYFSETQRNKGNFPGRFSGRQFSNSRSEMNVSTLELGDSALYLCASSLGQSYEQYFGPGTRLTVT.

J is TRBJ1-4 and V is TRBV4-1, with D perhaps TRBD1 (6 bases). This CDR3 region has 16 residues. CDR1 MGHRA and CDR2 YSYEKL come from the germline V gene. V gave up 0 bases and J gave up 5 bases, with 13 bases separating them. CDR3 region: CASSQDRVGTNEKLFF. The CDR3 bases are TGCGCCAGCAGCCAAGATAGGGTGGGGACAAATGAAAAACTGTTTTTT.

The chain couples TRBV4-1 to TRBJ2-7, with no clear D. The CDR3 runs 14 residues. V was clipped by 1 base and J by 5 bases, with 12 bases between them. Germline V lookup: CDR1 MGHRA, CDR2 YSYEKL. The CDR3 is CASSQVGSRDEQYF. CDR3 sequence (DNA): TGCGCCAGCAGCCAAGTCGGTAGCCGGGACGAGCAGTACTTC.

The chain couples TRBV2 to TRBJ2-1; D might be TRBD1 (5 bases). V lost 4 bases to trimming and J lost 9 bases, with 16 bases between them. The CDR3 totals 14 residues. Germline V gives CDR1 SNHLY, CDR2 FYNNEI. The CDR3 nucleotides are TGTGCCAGCAGTGGGGGCGGCACATGGGGTGAGCAGTTCTTC. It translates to CASSGGGTWGEQFF.

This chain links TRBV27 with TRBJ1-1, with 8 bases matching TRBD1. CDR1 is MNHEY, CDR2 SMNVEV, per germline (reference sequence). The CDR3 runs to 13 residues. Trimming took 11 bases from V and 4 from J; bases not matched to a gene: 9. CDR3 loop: CAAKTGVSTEAFF. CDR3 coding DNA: TGTGCCGCCAAGACAGGGGTGTCCACTGAAGCTTTCTTT.

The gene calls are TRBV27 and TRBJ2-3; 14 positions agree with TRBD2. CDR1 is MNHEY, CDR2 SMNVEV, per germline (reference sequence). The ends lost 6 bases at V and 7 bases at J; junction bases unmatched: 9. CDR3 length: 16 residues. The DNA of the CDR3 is TGTGCCAGCAGCTCCCGACTAGCGGGGGGGCCATATACGCAGTATTTT. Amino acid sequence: CASSSRLAGGPYTQYF.

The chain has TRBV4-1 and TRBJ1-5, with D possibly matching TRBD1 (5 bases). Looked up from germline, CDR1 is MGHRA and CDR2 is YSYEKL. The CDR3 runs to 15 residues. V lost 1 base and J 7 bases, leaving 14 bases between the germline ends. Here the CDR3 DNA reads TGCGCCAGCAGCCAAGTTGGAGGGGATGGGCAGCCCCAGCATTTT. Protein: CASSQVGGDGQPQHF.